This T cell receptor (beta chain) was identified during a study of CD8 T cells in ankylosing spondylitis. The CDR3 loop spans 15 amino acids. The germline V and J ends were trimmed by 6 bases and 0 bases, with 12 bases remaining between them. Germline V gene data show CDR1 as LGHNA and CDR2 as YNFKEQ. Via MiXCR, TCRdb re-called the 5' RACE reads, giving one row per CDR3 protein. Of 250,000 to 300,000 distinct CDR3 sequences in the sample, approximately 20% were seen once. This clonotype was recorded at least ten times. The sample consisted of blood, either unsorted or a sorted T cell fraction (not recorded which). The TCR was taken from a male donor with ankylosing spondylitis or in good health (not recorded which). The chain is built from TRBV4-2 and TRBJ2-1; no definite D call. CDR3 DNA: TGTGCCAGCAGTCCCGTCAAGAGCTCCTACAATGAGCAGTTCTTC. Its protein is CASSPVKSSYNEQFF.